In this sample, the clone carrying this TCR beta chain turned up many times. The source of the sample is a study of cytomegalovirus exposure and HLA in healthy donors. V gave up 5 bases and J gave up 2 bases, with 13 bases separating them. CDR1 and CDR2 (germline): MNHEY, SVGAGI. The CDR3 covers 15 residues. PCR was performed using 60 Vbeta and 13 Jbeta primers. Sequencing used immunoSEQ multiplex PCR; TCRdb keeps in-frame clones, though not all of them. The sample holds around 91,000 clones; around 85% are singletons and the top ten take about 2%. Sequencing was carried out using PBMCs. The rearrangement joins TRBV6-5 to TRBJ1-5; D might be TRBD1 (6 bases). This TCR came from a man aged 18-30 years in good health and CMV-seronegative. This CDR3 is CASSHGEGGNQPQHF. CDR3 bases: TGTGCCAGCAGTCACGGCGAGGGGGGCAATCAGCCCCAGCATTTT.